The source of this T cell receptor (beta chain) is a study of vaccination effects on CD4 cells after COVID-19. Of note for this clone: Its antigen is still unknown.

Within the ViraFEST assay, antigen-specific CD4+ T cells underwent expansion with viral peptide pools prior to sequencing. Following 10 days of culture, CD4+ T cells were isolated. As their vaccination, participants received two doses of either BNT162b2 or mRNA-1273. Germline V lookup: CDR1 LGHDT, CDR2 YNNKEL (reference sequence). The CDR3 consists of 17 residues. Trimming removed 0 bases at V and 2 bases at J, with 14 bases between. Clones were read by immunoSEQ multiplex PCR, and TCRdb kept only the in-frame ones, dropping some. The data hold roughly 24,000 clones, with 60% to 85% observed a single time.

The material was CD4+ T cells from PBMCs cultured with HCoV-NL63 spike peptides, obtained after COVID-19 vaccination. The sequence was collected from a human donor who received a COVID-19 vaccine. The chain carries TRBV3-1 (or the pseudogene TRBV3-2) and TRBJ2-1; tentative D call: TRBD2 (5 bases). The CDR3 reads CASSQDSSAVPYNEQFF. The CDR3 DNA sequence: TGTGCCAGCAGCCAAGACTCCTCAGCGGTCCCCTACAATGAGCAGTTCTTC.